The 6 T cell receptor beta chains below all came from one sample that was sequenced in a study of graft-versus-host responses after intestinal transplantation. Profiled with immunoSEQ multiplex PCR; TCRdb holds only in-frame clones, not every one. Of 15,000 to 20,000 clones in the sample, about nine tenths were seen once. Material: PBMCs, obtained more than 350 days after transplant. The origin of the receptors is a human patient who received an intestinal transplant, so some T cells may come from the graft donor.

This chain links TRBV29-1 with TRBJ2-7; D remains ambiguous. This CDR3 contains 15 residues. Germline loops: CDR1 SQVTM, CDR2 ANQGSEA. The V end lost 4 bases, the J end lost 5 bases, and 21 bases lay between the germline ends. Written as DNA, the CDR3 is TGCAGCGTTGCCGCGCCTGCCGGCCAGAGCAACGAGCAGTACTTC. Its translation: CSVAAPAGQSNEQYF.

The chain employs TRBV11-1 and TRBJ2-5; D might be TRBD1 (5 bases). The CDR3 loop spans 15 amino acids. The V and J ends lost 2 bases and 5 bases respectively, with 15 bases between them. Looked up from germline, CDR1 is SGHAT and CDR2 is FQDESV (reference sequence). The CDR3 spells CASSLRREYGETQYF. The CDR3 coding sequence is TGTGCCAGCAGCTTACGCAGGGAATACGGTGAGACCCAGTACTTC.

This chain links TRBV11-3 with TRBJ1-5; maybe TRBD1 (5 bases). The CDR3 contains 15 residues. In germline, CDR1 is SGHNT, CDR2 YENEEA. The ends were cut back, 1 base at V and 2 bases at J, with 9 bases in the middle. The chain's CDR3 is CASSLGWGGNQPQHF. CDR3 coding DNA: TGTGCCAGCAGCTTAGGGTGGGGCGGCAATCAGCCCCAGCATTTT.

The chain combines TRBV6-5 with TRBJ2-5; D remains ambiguous. Germline V gives CDR1 MNHEY, CDR2 SVGAGI. The CDR3 loop spans 12 amino acids. Trimming pared 5 bases from V and 4 bases from J, leaving 8 bases between. The CDR3 region is CASSHPRETQYF. The CDR3 coding sequence is TGTGCCAGCAGTCACCCAAGAGAGACCCAGTACTTC.

V and J are TRBV6-6 and TRBJ1-2; 7 nucleotides line up with TRBD1. CDR3 size: 14 residues. CDR1 MNHNY and CDR2 SVGAGI come from the germline V gene (reference sequence). Germline trimming cut 0 bases from V and 4 bases from J; bases unmatched to any gene: 2. CDR3 region: CASSYSGQPYGYTF. DNA of the CDR3: TGTGCCAGCAGTTACTCGGGACAGCCCTATGGCTACACCTTC.

The chain carries TRBV5-6 and TRBJ1-2; D is possibly TRBD1 (5 bases). Germline V gene lookup returns CDR1 SGHDT and CDR2 YYEEEE. V was shortened by 7 bases and J by 5 bases, with 15 bases between the two germline ends. This CDR3 contains 13 residues. CDR3 nucleotides: TGTGCCAGCCACCGGACGGGGGGTTATGGCTACACCTTC. Translating gives CASHRTGGYGYTF.